This record covers a single TCR beta chain. Using immunoSEQ multiplex PCR, the repertoire was profiled, and TCRdb retains in-frame clones only, with some absent. The repertoire has about 40,000 clones, approximately 88% of them found once; the top ten carry 5.2%. The data are from a study of T cell changes during pregnancy in multiple sclerosis. V trimming: 3 bases; J trimming: 7 bases; junction bases outside the gene matches: 9. This CDR3 has 15 amino acids. The germline V gene has CDR1 LNHNV and CDR2 YYDKDF (reference sequence). The TCR comes from a female donor in good health, enrolled as a control in a pregnancy study. This chain joins TRBV15 and TRBJ2-7, with 10 bases identical to TRBD1. Material: peripheral blood, obtained in the first trimester of pregnancy. CDR3 nucleotide sequence: TGTGCCACCAGCAGGCGGGACAGGGGAGACTGGGAGCAGTACTTC. It codes for CATSRRDRGDWEQYF.